This entry describes one TCR beta chain. Its antigen is unknown. With a J-beta primer mix and a sample-barcoded 5' primer, a second PCR ran roughly 7 to 11 cycles. MiXCR, run by TCRdb on the 5' RACE reads, gives a single entry per CDR3 protein. Of over 500,000 distinct CDR3 sequences in the sample, 52% were seen once. The data were obtained in a study of blood T cells in healthy people across ages. Overall study findings and caveats: Roughly linearly, TCR beta diversity per million T cells fell as age increased. Changes seen in expanded clonotypes were possibly confounded by donor CMV status left unknown.

Caucasian individuals from Russia who were healthy and aged about 6 to 95 acted as donors. The receptor's source is an elderly woman in good health. The specimen was blood.

The CDR3 spells CASRRSLGRENYEQYF. DNA of the CDR3: TGTGCCAGCAGGCGATCGCTAGGACGGGAAAATTACGAGCAGTACTTC. The V gene is TRBV7-2, the J gene TRBJ2-7, with D possibly TRBD2 on 5 matching bases. The CDR3 sequence is 16 residues long. Trimming cost V 6 bases and J 4 bases, with 22 bases left between them. The V gene's germline CDR1 is SGHTA and CDR2 FQGNSA.